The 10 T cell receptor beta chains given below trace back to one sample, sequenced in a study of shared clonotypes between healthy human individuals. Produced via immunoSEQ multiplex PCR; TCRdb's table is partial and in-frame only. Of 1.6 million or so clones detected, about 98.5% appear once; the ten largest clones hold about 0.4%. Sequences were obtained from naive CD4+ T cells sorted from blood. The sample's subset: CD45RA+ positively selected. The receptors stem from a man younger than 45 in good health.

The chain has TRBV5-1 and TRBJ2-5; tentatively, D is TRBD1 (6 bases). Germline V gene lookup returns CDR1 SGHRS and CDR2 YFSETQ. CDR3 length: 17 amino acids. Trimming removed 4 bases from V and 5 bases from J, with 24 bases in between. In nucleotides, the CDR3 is TGCGCCAGCAGCACCAAACTCGGACAGCCCCTTGGGGAGACCCAGTACTTC. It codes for CASSTKLGQPLGETQYF.

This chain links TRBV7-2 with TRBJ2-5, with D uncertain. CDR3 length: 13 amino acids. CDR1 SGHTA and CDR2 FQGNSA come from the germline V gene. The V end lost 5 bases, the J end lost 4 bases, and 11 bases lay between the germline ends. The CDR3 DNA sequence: TGTGCCAGCAGCCCACGGGCTTTAGAGACCCAGTACTTC. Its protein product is CASSPRALETQYF.

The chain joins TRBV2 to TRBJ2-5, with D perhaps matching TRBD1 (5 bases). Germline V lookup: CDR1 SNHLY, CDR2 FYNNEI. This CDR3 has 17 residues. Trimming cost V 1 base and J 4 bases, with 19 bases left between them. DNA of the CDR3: TGTGCCAGCAGTGAAGGCAGAACAGGCCGCTGGGGAGAGACCCAGTACTTC. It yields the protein CASSEGRTGRWGETQYF.

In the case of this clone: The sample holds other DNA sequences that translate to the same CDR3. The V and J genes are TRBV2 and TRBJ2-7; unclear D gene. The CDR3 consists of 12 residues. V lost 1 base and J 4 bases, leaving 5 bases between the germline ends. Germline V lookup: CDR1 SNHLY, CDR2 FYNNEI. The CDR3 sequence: CASSEERYEQYF. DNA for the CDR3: TGTGCCAGCAGTGAAGAACGGTACGAGCAGTACTTC.

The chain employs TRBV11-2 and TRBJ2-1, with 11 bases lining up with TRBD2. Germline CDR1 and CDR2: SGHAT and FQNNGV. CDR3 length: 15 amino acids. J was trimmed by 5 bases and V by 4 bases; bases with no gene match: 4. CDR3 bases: TGTGCCAGCAGCTCACTAGCGGGAGTCCACAATGAGCAGTTCTTC. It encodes CASSSLAGVHNEQFF.

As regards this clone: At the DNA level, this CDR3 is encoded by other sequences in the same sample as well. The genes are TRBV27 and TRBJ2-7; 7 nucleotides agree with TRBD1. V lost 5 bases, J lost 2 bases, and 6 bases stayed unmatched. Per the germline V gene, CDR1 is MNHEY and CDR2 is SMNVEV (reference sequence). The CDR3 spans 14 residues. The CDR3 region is CASSPRQGTYEQYF. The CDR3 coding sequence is TGTGCCAGCAGTCCTCGACAGGGCACCTACGAGCAGTACTTC.

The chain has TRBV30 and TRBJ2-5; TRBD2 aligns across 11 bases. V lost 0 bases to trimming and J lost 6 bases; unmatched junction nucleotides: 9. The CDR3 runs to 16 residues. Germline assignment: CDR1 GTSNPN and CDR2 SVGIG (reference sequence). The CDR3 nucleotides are TGTGCCTGGAGTGTCCTAGCGGGGGGACCCCAGAAGACCCAGTACTTC. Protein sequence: CAWSVLAGGPQKTQYF. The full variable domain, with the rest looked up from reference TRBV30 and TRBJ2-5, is SQTIHQWPATLVQPVGSPLSLECTVEGTSNPNLYWYRQAAGRGLQLLFYSVGIGQISSEVPQNLSASRPQDRQFILSSKKLLLSDSGFYLCAWSVLAGGPQKTQYFGPGTRLLVL.

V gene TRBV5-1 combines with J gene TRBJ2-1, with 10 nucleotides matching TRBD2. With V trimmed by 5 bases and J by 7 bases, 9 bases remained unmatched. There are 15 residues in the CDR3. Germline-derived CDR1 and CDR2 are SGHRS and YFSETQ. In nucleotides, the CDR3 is TGCGCCAGCAGTTCCCTCACTAGCGGGGTAAATGAGCAGTTCTTC. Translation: CASSSLTSGVNEQFF.

This CDR3 is CASSYTGQTNYGYTF. The CDR3 bases are TGCGCCAGCAGCTACACGGGACAGACTAACTATGGCTACACCTTC. The chain combines TRBV5-1 with TRBJ1-2; 7 bases match TRBD1. The germline V gene has CDR1 SGHRS and CDR2 YFSETQ. Trimming removed 3 bases from V and 0 bases from J; junction bases left unmatched: 5. CDR3 length: 15 residues. Full variable domain (rest looked up from reference TRBV5-1 and TRBJ1-2): KAGVTQTPRYLIKTRGQQVTLSCSPISGHRSVSWYQQTPGQGLQFLFEYFSETQRNKGNFPGRFSGRQFSNSRSEMNVSTLELGDSALYLCASSYTGQTNYGYTFGSGTRLTVV.

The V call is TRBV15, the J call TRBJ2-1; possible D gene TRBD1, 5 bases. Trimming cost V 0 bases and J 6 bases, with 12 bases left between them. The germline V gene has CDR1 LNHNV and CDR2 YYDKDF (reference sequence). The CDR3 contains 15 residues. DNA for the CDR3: TGTGCCACCAGCAGAGATAAGGGGCCGGCCAATGAGCAGTTCTTC. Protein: CATSRDKGPANEQFF.